Given below is one T cell receptor beta chain in context. Its matching antigen is unknown. In the CD4+ fraction, cells were divided into CD45RA+ naive and CD45RA-negative memory subsets. The data were taken from a study of shared clonotypes between healthy human individuals. In the study overall: Sampling drew on donors who were a couple of women and three men aged 18 to 49.

The CDR3 runs to 14 residues. Germline CDR1 reads SGHRS; CDR2 reads YFSETQ. The V and J ends lost 2 bases and 5 bases respectively, with 14 bases between them. An even split of each subset's genomic DNA across several immunoSEQ plates was performed. Profiled with immunoSEQ multiplex PCR; TCRdb holds only in-frame clones, not every one. The data hold about 2.4 million clones, with roughly 93% observed a single time. Study-level results: For naive CD4 cells, roughly 5% of clonotypes were shared across a handful of donors.

The chain employs TRBV5-1 and TRBJ2-7, with a tentative D call TRBD1 (6 bases). The specimen sequenced was naive CD4+ T cells from PBMCs. Subset given: CD45RA+ positively selected. The TCR was taken from a man between 18 and 35 years old in good health. Some clones in this sample may be carry-over from other donors' samples. CDR3 in DNA: TGCGCCAGCAGCTTAGCTCAGGGGTTTGACGAGCAGTACTTC. It translates to CASSLAQGFDEQYF.